This TCR beta chain was recovered during a study of cytomegalovirus exposure and HLA in healthy donors. The germline gives CDR1 KGHSH, CDR2 LQKENI. The germline V and J ends were trimmed by 0 bases and 7 bases, with 12 bases remaining between them. The CDR3 has 15 amino acids. Broader study findings: Published work reported that the classifier diagnosed cytomegalovirus status with high specificity and sensitivity. In vitro testing confirmed a few CMV-associated chains as specific for CMV antigens.

As concerns this clone: Its antigen is still unknown.

This PCR relied on a set of 60 Vbeta primers and 13 Jbeta primers. Some clones are missing from TCRdb's copy, which holds only in-frame ones; the method was immunoSEQ multiplex PCR. In the table there are more than 65,000 clones, around 79% of which are singletons. The V and J genes are TRBV18 and TRBJ1-4; no reliable D call. The material sequenced was PBMCs. The origin of this receptor is a female donor in good health and CMV-seronegative. This CDR3 reads CASSPPGIGGEKLFF. DNA for the CDR3: TGTGCCAGCTCACCACCCGGGATTGGAGGTGAAAAACTGTTTTTT.